Presented here are 6 T cell receptor beta chains from one specimen sequenced in a study of high-grade serous ovarian cancer treatment subgroups. This table comes from immunoSEQ multiplex PCR, and its TCRdb copy is limited to in-frame clones, with some not included. The sample holds under 4,000 clones, around 68% seen once. Tumor samples were obtained before definitive surgery or chemotherapy. The specimen was tumor tissue. The source of these receptors is a human donor with high-grade serous ovarian cancer.

J is TRBJ2-5 and V is TRBV11-3; weak D call: TRBD1 (5 bases). The CDR3 length is 16 residues. Trimming shortened V by 1 base and J by 5 bases, and 17 bases separated the two germline ends. From germline, CDR1 is SGHNT and CDR2 YENEEA. The CDR3 is CASSLGFRQGGETQYF. CDR3 nucleotide sequence: TGTGCCAGCAGCTTAGGTTTTCGGCAGGGCGGTGAGACCCAGTACTTC.

This clone was counted between two and nine times. The chain uses TRBV5-1 and TRBJ1-1; a possible D gene is TRBD1 (6 bases). Trimming stripped 4 bases from V and 8 bases from J, with 18 bases between. This CDR3 region has 14 residues. CDR1 SGHRS and CDR2 YFSETQ come from the germline V gene. The CDR3 loop is CASSQGTGTHEAFF. The CDR3 region has the DNA TGCGCCAGCAGCCAGGGTACCGGGACACACGAAGCTTTCTTT.

This clone has a handful of counts. The rearrangement links TRBV11-2 to TRBJ1-2; D is undetermined. Trimming took off 1 base at V and 2 bases at J, with 5 bases between the two ends. The germline V gene has CDR1 SGHAT and CDR2 FQNNGV. The CDR3 sequence is 13 residues long. CDR3 in DNA: TGTGCCAGCAGCTTAGGACCCAACTATGGCTACACCTTC. The encoded protein is CASSLGPNYGYTF. Full variable domain (outside the CDR3, taken from reference TRBV11-2 and TRBJ1-2): EAGVAQSPRYKIIEKRQSVAFWCNPISGHATLYWYQQILGQGPKLLIQFQNNGVVDDSQLPKDRFSAERLKGVDSTLKIQPAKLEDSAVYLCASSLGPNYGYTFGSGTRLTVV.

Regarding this clone: At one boundary the junction diverges from the germline segment, which might be a read error. The rearrangement uses TRBV4-2 and TRBJ2-1; no clear D gene. Germline CDR1 reads LGHNA; CDR2 reads YNFKEQ. The CDR3 consists of 13 residues. This chain's CDR3 is CASSPRTPNGQFF. The CDR3 nucleotides are TGTGCCAGCAGCCCCCGGACCCCTAATGGGCAGTTCTTC.

The rearrangement links TRBV2 to TRBJ1-2; no clear D gene. Germline CDR1 and CDR2: SNHLY and FYNNEI. The V end was cut by 5 bases, the J end by 4 bases, with 20 bases between. The CDR3 sequence is 16 residues long. CDR3 coding DNA: TGTGCCAGCAGTCCTGAGGCCGCCCGGCGGGTCTATGGCTACACCTTC. This encodes CASSPEAARRVYGYTF.

CDR3 amino acids: CASKDTNTGELFF. The CDR3 DNA sequence: TGTGCCAGCAAGGACACAAACACCGGGGAGCTGTTTTTT. The chain is built from TRBV5-5 and TRBJ2-2, with a weak D call TRBD1 (5 bases). The CDR3 length is 13 residues. Germline CDR1 reads SGHKS; CDR2 reads YYEKEE (reference sequence). Trimming stripped 6 bases from V and 2 bases from J, with 8 bases between. The full variable domain, with the rest looked up from reference TRBV5-5 and TRBJ2-2, is DAGVTQSPTHLIKTRGQQVTLRCSPISGHKSVSWYQQVLGQGPQFIFQYYEKEERGRGNFPDRFSARQFPNYSSELNVNALLLGDSALYLCASKDTNTGELFFGEGSRLTVL.